This T cell receptor beta chain is drawn from a study of blood T cell repertoires in COVID-19. Profiled with immunoSEQ multiplex PCR; TCRdb holds only in-frame clones, not every one. The data contain about half a million clones, approximately 83% of them singletons. The length of the CDR3 is 15 residues. V was pared by 0 bases and J by 5 bases, with 10 bases between. The germline V gene has CDR1 MNHEY and CDR2 SVGAGI. The receptor's source is a human donor in a cohort sampled during active COVID-19. The rearrangement uses TRBV6-5 and TRBJ2-2; D is unresolved. Sequencing was carried out using peripheral blood. The CDR3 nucleotides are TGTGCCAGCAGTTACTCGCGGTTTGGAACCGGGGAGCTGTTTTTT. Protein: CASSYSRFGTGELFF.